Shown below are 20 T cell receptor beta chains from a single sample sequenced in a study of regulatory T cells in long-lasting Graves disease. Time point defined: persistent/refractory GD, antithyroid drugs over 5 years with positive TRAb. With RNA extracted from PBMCs as input, the TCR library was made. In building TCR beta libraries, iRepertoire HTBI primers were used together with Arm-PCR of CDR3 regions. TCRdb reprocessed the multiplex PCR reads via MiXCR and lists one record per CDR3 protein. The sample shows some 430,000 distinct CDR3 sequences, roughly 21% of them seen only once. Sequences were derived from peripheral blood mononuclear cells (PBMCs), sampled when the disease was refractory, from a patient treated with antithyroid drugs. The receptors were sampled from a female donor with Graves disease.

Turning to this clonotype: A much larger clone is a single base away; this may be a read error. The CDR3 DNA sequence: TGTGCCAGCAGCTCCTACCTAGCGGGGGCCTCCTACGAGCAGTACTTC. Translated, it gives CASSSYLAGASYEQYF. The chain links TRBV7-8 to TRBJ2-7; the match to TRBD2 covers 10 bases. Germline CDR1 SGHVS, CDR2 FQNEAQ. With 4 bases clipped from V and 0 bases from J, the junction kept 6 bases outside the gene matches. The CDR3 totals 16 residues.

The chain combines TRBV2 with TRBJ2-3; D is unclear. This CDR3 has 14 amino acids. V lost 6 bases and J lost 8, with 18 bases in between. Per the germline V gene, CDR1 is SNHLY and CDR2 is FYNNEI. The CDR3 nucleotides are TGTGCCAGCAGCCAATCGGCCTCCCGTGCTACGCAGTATTTT. Protein product: CASSQSASRATQYF.

This clonotype was detected ten times or more. This chain links TRBV28 with TRBJ1-4, with no clear D. Trimming stripped 2 bases from V and 8 bases from J, with 12 bases between. Germline V lookup: CDR1 MDHEN, CDR2 SYDVKM. This CDR3 comprises 14 residues. In DNA form, the CDR3 reads TGTGCCAGCAGTTTACCTCTAACTCAGGAAAAACTGTTTTTT. Its protein is CASSLPLTQEKLFF.

This clonotype occurred many times. The chain joins TRBV6-1 to TRBJ2-7, with 9 positions matching TRBD1. This CDR3 comprises 14 residues. CDR1 MNHNS and CDR2 SASEGT come from the germline V gene. Germline trimming cut 6 bases from V and 5 bases from J; bases unmatched to any gene: 8. Here the CDR3 reads CASRRDRVSHEQYF. In DNA form, the CDR3 reads TGTGCCAGCAGACGGGACAGGGTGTCCCACGAGCAGTACTTC.

This clonotype was recorded a few times. This chain links TRBV19 with TRBJ1-2; D remains unclear. CDR3 size: 15 residues. Trimming stripped 3 bases from V and 2 bases from J, with 13 bases between. Germline V gene data show CDR1 as LNHDA and CDR2 as SQIVND (reference sequence). CDR3 residues: CASSMVATGNYGYTF. The CDR3, as DNA: TGTGCCAGTAGTATGGTGGCAACGGGGAACTATGGCTACACCTTC.

The chain uses TRBV5-1 and TRBJ2-7, with 10 positions matching TRBD1. CDR3 length equals 16 residues. The J segment lost 3 bases and the V segment lost 4 bases, leaving 10 bases of the junction unmatched. Germline V lookup: CDR1 SGHRS, CDR2 YFSETQ. CDR3 coding DNA: TGCGCCAGCAGCCCGTTCCGGACAGGGGGAGACTACGAGCAGTACTTC. This translates into CASSPFRTGGDYEQYF. The variable domain in full, completed from reference TRBV5-1 and TRBJ2-7, reads KAGVTQTPRYLIKTRGQQVTLSCSPISGHRSVSWYQQTPGQGLQFLFEYFSETQRNKGNFPGRFSGRQFSNSRSEMNVSTLELGDSALYLCASSPFRTGGDYEQYFGPGTRLTVT.

V gene TRBV4-1 combines with J gene TRBJ1-2; tentative D call: TRBD1 (5 bases). The CDR3 consists of 13 residues. Per germline, CDR1 MGHRA and CDR2 YSYEKL. V lost 0 bases, J lost 8 bases, and 10 bases lay in between. CDR3 residues: CASSQDEGRGYTF. The CDR3 bases are TGCGCCAGCAGCCAAGATGAGGGGAGAGGCTACACCTTC.

This clonotype appeared a single time. This may stem from a read error, because a much larger clone lies one nucleotide away. CDR3: CAGSLTETNTEAFF. CDR3 in DNA: TGTGCCGGCAGCTTGACAGAGACGAACACTGAAGCTTTCTTT. The rearrangement joins TRBV5-6 to TRBJ1-1; maybe TRBD1 (5 bases). CDR3 length equals 14 residues. Germline V gene data show CDR1 as SGHDT and CDR2 as YYEEEE. The variable domain in full, completed from reference TRBV5-6 and TRBJ1-1, reads DAGVTQSPTHLIKTRGQQVTLRCSPKSGHDTVSWYQQALGQGPQFIFQYYEEEERQRGNFPDRFSGHQFPNYSSELNVNALLLGDSALYLCAGSLTETNTEAFFGQGTRLTVV.

As for this clonotype: A much bigger clone sits one base away, suggesting this may be a read error. The rearrangement joins TRBV20-1 to TRBJ2-5, with TRBD2 matching 9 bases. The CDR3 spans 14 residues. CDR1 is DFQATT and CDR2 is SNEGSKA in the germline V gene (reference sequence). The CDR3 reads CGASNFAGGETQYF. CDR3 nucleotides: TGCGGTGCTAGTAATTTCGCGGGAGGGGAGACCCAGTACTTC.

This clonotype came up a few times. The chain carries TRBV20-1 and TRBJ2-7; 9 bases are a match to TRBD1. CDR3 length equals 15 residues. CDR1 and CDR2 from the germline V gene are DFQATT and SNEGSKA (reference sequence). The trim removed 3 bases at V and 3 bases at J, leaving 9 bases unmatched. The CDR3 nucleotides are TGCAGTGCTAGCGCACGGACAGGGGAGAGCTACGAGCAGTACTTC. Translated: CSASARTGESYEQYF.

This clonotype was observed at least ten times. CDR3 nucleotides: TGTGCCAGCAGTTTATTGGGGACAGGGTTGAACACTGAAGCTTTCTTT. Protein: CASSLLGTGLNTEAFF. This chain connects TRBV28 to TRBJ1-1, with 9 bases aligning to TRBD1. V was clipped by 1 base and J by 0 bases; unmatched bases: 3. The CDR3 has 16 residues. Germline CDR1 is MDHEN and CDR2 is SYDVKM.

In its sample, this clonotype was seen a few times. The chain recombines TRBV6-2 or TRBV6-3 with TRBJ2-5, with D possibly being TRBD1 or TRBD2 (6 bases each). The CDR3 runs to 15 residues. Germline assignment: CDR1 MNHEY and CDR2 SVGEGT. Trimming took off 2 bases at V and 2 bases at J, with 12 bases between the two ends. CDR3: CASSYVGGNQETQYF. In DNA form, the CDR3 reads TGTGCCAGCAGTTACGTGGGGGGCAATCAAGAGACCCAGTACTTC.

This clonotype was recorded many times. V is TRBV11-2 and J is TRBJ2-5; D is undetermined. In germline, CDR1 is SGHAT, CDR2 FQNNGV. The CDR3 consists of 15 residues. Trimming left V 1 base short and J 5 bases short, with 14 bases between. CDR3 nucleotide sequence: TGTGCCAGCAGCTTAGGTGTCGAGCCAACGGAGACCCAGTACTTC. This translates into CASSLGVEPTETQYF.

The chain is built from TRBV20-1 and TRBJ1-4; D possibly corresponds to TRBD1 (5 bases). There are 15 residues in the CDR3. V lost 6 bases, J lost 5 bases, and 19 bases lay in between. Per the germline V gene, CDR1 is DFQATT and CDR2 is SNEGSKA (reference sequence). CDR3 region: CSADSPGALNEKLFF. The CDR3 nucleotides are TGCAGTGCGGATAGTCCCGGGGCCTTGAATGAAAAACTGTTTTTT.

This clonotype has ten or more counts. The chain carries TRBV28 and TRBJ1-5; TRBD1 might be the D (6 bases). CDR1 MDHEN and CDR2 SYDVKM come from the germline V gene. V was cut by 2 bases and J by 9 bases, with 14 bases left in between. The CDR3 runs 14 residues. CDR3 DNA sequence: TGTGCCAGCAGTTTAGGACAGAGGTTATCGCCCCAGCATTTT. Protein product: CASSLGQRLSPQHF.

This clonotype has at least ten counts. The V call is TRBV5-1, the J call TRBJ2-5; 7 nucleotides agree with TRBD1. The CDR3 extends over 14 amino acids. The trim removed 3 bases at V and 1 base at J, leaving 3 bases unmatched. Germline-derived CDR1 and CDR2 are SGHRS and YFSETQ. CDR3 coding DNA: TGCGCCAGCAGCTCGGGACAGCCCCAAGAGACCCAGTACTTC. Translating it yields CASSSGQPQETQYF. The variable domain in full, completed from reference TRBV5-1 and TRBJ2-5, reads KAGVTQTPRYLIKTRGQQVTLSCSPISGHRSVSWYQQTPGQGLQFLFEYFSETQRNKGNFPGRFSGRQFSNSRSEMNVSTLELGDSALYLCASSSGQPQETQYFGPGTRLLVL.

Remarks on this clonotype: The germline gene is not matched at one end of the junction; a read error may be the cause. The rearrangement uses TRBV20-1 and TRBJ1-1; D gene uncertain. This CDR3 comprises 14 residues. Germline V lookup: CDR1 DFQATT, CDR2 SNEGSKA (reference sequence). CDR3 sequence: CSARARAANTVAFF. The CDR3 DNA reads as TGCAGTGCTAGAGCCCGCGCGGCGAACACTGTAGCTTTCTTT.

The chain couples TRBV20-1 to TRBJ2-7, with D hard to call. This CDR3 has 12 residues. The ends were cut back, 2 bases at V and 4 bases at J, with 9 bases in the middle. Per the germline V gene, CDR1 is DFQATT and CDR2 is SNEGSKA (reference sequence). This CDR3 reads CSARIGQYEQYF. CDR3 in DNA: TGCAGTGCTAGAATAGGTCAGTACGAGCAGTACTTC.

This clonotype was seen at least ten times. The chain recombines TRBV12-3 or TRBV12-4 with TRBJ2-7; 10 bases are shared with TRBD1. V gave up 6 bases and J gave up 7 bases; unmatched junction bases: 9. The CDR3 loop spans 14 amino acids. The CDR3 protein is CASRSGTGVEEQYF. CDR3 DNA sequence: TGTGCCAGCAGGTCCGGGACAGGGGTCGAAGAGCAGTACTTC.

With regard to this clonotype: One base away lies a much larger clone, so this may be a sequencing read error. The J gene is TRBJ1-1, the V gene TRBV2; TRBD1 agrees at 9 bases. This CDR3 comprises 14 residues. Germline V lookup: CDR1 SNHLY, CDR2 FYNNEI. V gave up 6 bases and J gave up 6 bases; unmatched junction bases: 8. DNA for the CDR3: TGTGCCAGCAGCCTCCCGGGACAGGGAGCTGAAGCTTTCTTT. It encodes CASSLPGQGAEAFF.